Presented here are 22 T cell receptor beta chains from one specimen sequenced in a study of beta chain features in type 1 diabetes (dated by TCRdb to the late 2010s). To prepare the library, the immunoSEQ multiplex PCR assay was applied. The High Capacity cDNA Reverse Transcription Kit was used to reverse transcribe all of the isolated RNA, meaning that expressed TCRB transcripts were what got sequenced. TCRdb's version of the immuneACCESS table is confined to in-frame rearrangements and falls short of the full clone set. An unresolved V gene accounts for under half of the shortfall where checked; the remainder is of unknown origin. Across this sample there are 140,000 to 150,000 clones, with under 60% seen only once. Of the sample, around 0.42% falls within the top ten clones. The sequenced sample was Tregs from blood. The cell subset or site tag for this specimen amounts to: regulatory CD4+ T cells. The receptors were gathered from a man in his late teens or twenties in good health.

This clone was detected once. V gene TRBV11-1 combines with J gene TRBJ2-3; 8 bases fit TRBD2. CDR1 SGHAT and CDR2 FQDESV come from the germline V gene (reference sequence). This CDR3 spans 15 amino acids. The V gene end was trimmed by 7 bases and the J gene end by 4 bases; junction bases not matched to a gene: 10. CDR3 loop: CASNSPGLVADTQYF. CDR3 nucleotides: TGTGCCAGCAACTCTCCGGGACTAGTTGCAGATACGCAGTATTTT. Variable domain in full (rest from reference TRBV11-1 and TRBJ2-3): EAEVAQSPRYKITEKSQAVAFWCDPISGHATLYWYRQILGQGPELLVQFQDESVVDDSQLPKDRFSAERLKGVDSTLKIQPAELGDSAMYLCASNSPGLVADTQYFGPGTRLTVL.

The chain's CDR3 is CASSGLAANEQFF. The CDR3 bases are TGCGCCAGCAGCGGGCTAGCAGCAAATGAGCAGTTCTTC. The V gene is TRBV5-1, the J gene TRBJ2-1, with D maybe TRBD2 (5 bases). The CDR3 sequence is 13 residues long. Germline V gene sequence: CDR1 SGHRS, CDR2 YFSETQ. V was clipped by 4 bases and J by 7 bases, with 12 bases between them.

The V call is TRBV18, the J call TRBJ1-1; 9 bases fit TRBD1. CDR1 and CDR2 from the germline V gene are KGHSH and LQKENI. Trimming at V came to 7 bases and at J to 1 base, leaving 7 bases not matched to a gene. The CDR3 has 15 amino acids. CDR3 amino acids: CASLQNRGPNTEAFF. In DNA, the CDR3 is TGTGCCAGCTTACAAAACAGGGGGCCGAACACTGAAGCTTTCTTT. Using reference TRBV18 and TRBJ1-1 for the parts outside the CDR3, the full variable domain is NAGVMQNPRHLVRRRGQEARLRCSPMKGHSHVYWYRQLPEEGLKFMVYLQKENIIDESGMPKERFSAEFPKEGPSILRIQQVVRGDSAAYFCASLQNRGPNTEAFFGQGTRLTVV.

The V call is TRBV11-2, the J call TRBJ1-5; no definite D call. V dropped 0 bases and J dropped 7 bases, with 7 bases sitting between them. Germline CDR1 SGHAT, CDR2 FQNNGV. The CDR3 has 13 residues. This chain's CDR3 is CASSLDREQPQHF. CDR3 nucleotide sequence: TGTGCCAGCAGCTTAGATAGGGAGCAGCCCCAGCATTTT.

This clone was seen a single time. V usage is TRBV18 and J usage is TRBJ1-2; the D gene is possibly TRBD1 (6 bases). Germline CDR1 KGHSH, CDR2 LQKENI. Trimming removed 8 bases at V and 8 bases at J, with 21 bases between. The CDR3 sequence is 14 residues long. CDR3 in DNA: TGTGCCAGCCGCCAGGGGAACGTAGGTTGGGGCTACACCTTC. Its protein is CASRQGNVGWGYTF.

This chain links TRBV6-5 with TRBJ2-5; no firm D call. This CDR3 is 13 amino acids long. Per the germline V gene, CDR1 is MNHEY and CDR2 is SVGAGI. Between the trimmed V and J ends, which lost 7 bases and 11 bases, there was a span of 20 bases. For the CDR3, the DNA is TGTGCCAGCACCGAAACCCCTGCAGTGAAGCAGTACTTC. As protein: CASTETPAVKQYF.

DNA of the CDR3: TGTGCCAGCAGCCCTAGCGGGAGGGCCTATGAGCAGTTCTTC. This codes for CASSPSGRAYEQFF. The rearrangement links TRBV11-3 to TRBJ2-1, with 12 bases fitting TRBD2. Germline assignment: CDR1 SGHNT and CDR2 YENEEA. V trimming: 5 bases; J trimming: 8 bases; junction bases outside the gene matches: 4. The CDR3 runs 14 residues. Full variable domain (outside the CDR3, taken from reference TRBV11-3 and TRBJ2-1): EAGVVQSPRYKIIEKKQPVAFWCNPISGHNTLYWYLQNLGQGPELLIRYENEEAVDDSQLPKDRFSAERLKGVDSTLKIQPAELGDSAVYLCASSPSGRAYEQFFGPGTRLTVL.

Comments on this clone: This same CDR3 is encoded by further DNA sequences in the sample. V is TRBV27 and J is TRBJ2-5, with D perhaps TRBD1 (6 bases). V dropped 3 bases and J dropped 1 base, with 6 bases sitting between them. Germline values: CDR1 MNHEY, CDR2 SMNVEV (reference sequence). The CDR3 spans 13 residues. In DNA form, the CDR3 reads TGTGCCAGCAGTTTGGGGGCCCAAGAGACCCAGTACTTC. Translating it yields CASSLGAQETQYF.

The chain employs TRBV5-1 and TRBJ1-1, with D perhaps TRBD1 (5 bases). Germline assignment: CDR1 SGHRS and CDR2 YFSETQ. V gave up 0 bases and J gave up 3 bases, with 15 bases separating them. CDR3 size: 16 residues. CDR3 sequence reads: CASSLEGGGGHTEAFF. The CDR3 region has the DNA TGCGCCAGCAGCTTGGAGGGTGGGGGGGGACACACTGAAGCTTTCTTT. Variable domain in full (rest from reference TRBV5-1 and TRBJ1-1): KAGVTQTPRYLIKTRGQQVTLSCSPISGHRSVSWYQQTPGQGLQFLFEYFSETQRNKGNFPGRFSGRQFSNSRSEMNVSTLELGDSALYLCASSLEGGGGHTEAFFGQGTRLTVV.

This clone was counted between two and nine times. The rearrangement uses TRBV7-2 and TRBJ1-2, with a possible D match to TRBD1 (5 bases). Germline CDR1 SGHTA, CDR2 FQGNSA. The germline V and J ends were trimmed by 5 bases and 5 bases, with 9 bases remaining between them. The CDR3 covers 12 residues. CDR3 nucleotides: TGTGCCAGCAGCCTCAGGGATTATGGCTACACCTTC. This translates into CASSLRDYGYTF.

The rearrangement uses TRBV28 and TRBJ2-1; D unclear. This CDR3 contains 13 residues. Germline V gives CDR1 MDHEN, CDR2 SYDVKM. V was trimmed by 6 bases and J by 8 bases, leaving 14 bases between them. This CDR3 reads CASSRSSLDEQFF. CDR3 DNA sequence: TGTGCCAGCAGCCGCAGTAGCTTGGATGAGCAGTTCTTC.

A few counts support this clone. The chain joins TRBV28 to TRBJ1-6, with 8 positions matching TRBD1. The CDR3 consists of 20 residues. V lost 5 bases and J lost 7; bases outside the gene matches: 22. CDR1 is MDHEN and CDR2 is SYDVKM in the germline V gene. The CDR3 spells CASSPATGTGFRRINSPLHF. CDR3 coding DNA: TGTGCCAGCAGTCCGGCCACCGGGACAGGATTCCGTCGTATCAATTCACCCCTCCACTTT.

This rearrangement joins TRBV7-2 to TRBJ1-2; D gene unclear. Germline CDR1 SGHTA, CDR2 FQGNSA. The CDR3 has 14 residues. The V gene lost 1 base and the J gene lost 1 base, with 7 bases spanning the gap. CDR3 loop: CASSLEPLNYGYTF. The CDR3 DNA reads TGTGCCAGCAGCTTAGAACCACTTAACTATGGCTACACCTTC. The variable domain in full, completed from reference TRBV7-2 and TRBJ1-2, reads GAGVSQSPSNKVTEKGKDVELRCDPISGHTALYWYRQSLGQGLEFLIYFQGNSAPDKSGLPSDRFSAERTGGSVSTLTIQRTQQEDSAVYLCASSLEPLNYGYTFGSGTRLTVV.

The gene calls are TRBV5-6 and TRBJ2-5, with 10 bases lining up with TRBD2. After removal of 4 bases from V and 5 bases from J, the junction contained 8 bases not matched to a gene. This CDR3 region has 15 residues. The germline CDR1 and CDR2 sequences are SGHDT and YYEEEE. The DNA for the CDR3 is TGTGCCAGCAGCCGTAGCGGGGGGAGATTGGAGACCCAGTACTTC. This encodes CASSRSGGRLETQYF.

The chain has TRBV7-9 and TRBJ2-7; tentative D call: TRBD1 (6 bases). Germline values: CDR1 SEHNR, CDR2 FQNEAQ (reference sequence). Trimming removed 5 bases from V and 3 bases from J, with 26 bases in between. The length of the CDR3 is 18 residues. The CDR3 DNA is TGTGCCAGCAGCCCCCTCCGCAGGGGACGGCTACTTGACTACGAGCAGTACTTC. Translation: CASSPLRRGRLLDYEQYF.

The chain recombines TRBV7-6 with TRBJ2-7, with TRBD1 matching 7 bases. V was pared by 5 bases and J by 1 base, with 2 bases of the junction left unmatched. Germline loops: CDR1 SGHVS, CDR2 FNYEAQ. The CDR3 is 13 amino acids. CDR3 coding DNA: TGTGCCAGCAGCCCGGGACAGTCCTACGAGCAGTACTTC. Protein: CASSPGQSYEQYF.

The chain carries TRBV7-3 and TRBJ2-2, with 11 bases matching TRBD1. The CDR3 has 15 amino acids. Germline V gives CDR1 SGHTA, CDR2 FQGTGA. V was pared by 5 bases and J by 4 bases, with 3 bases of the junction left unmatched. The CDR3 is CASSPGQGGTGELFF. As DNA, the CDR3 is TGTGCCAGCAGCCCGGGACAGGGGGGCACCGGGGAGCTGTTTTTT.

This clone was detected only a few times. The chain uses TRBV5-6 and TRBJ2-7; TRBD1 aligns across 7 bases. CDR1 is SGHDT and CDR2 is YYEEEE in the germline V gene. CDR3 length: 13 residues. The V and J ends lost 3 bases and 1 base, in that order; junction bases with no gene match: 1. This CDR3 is CASSSTGSYEQYF. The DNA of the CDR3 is TGTGCCAGCAGCTCGACAGGGTCCTACGAGCAGTACTTC.

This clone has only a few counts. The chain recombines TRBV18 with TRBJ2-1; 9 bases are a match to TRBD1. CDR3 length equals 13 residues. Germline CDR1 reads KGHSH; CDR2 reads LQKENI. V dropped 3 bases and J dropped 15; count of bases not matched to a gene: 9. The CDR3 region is CASSPRQGGLSFF. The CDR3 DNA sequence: TGTGCCAGCTCACCGCGACAGGGGGGATTGTCGTTCTTC.

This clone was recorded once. The CDR3 sequence: CASSLGSGNTGELFF. CDR3 in DNA: TGTGCCAGCAGCTTAGGGTCAGGGAACACCGGGGAGCTGTTTTTT. The rearrangement joins TRBV7-8 to TRBJ2-2; D unclear. Germline V gene sequence: CDR1 SGHVS, CDR2 FQNEAQ. V dropped 1 base and J dropped 1 base, with 7 bases sitting between them. This CDR3 spans 15 amino acids.

CDR3 protein: CASSPRLAGAIDTQYF. CDR3 nucleotides: TGTGCCAGCAGCCCACGACTAGCGGGAGCGATAGATACGCAGTATTTT. The V gene is TRBV7-8, the J gene TRBJ2-3; 12 nucleotides line up with TRBD2. The CDR3 has 16 residues. The germline CDR1 and CDR2 sequences are SGHVS and FQNEAQ. The ends lost 5 bases at V and 5 bases at J; junction bases unmatched: 8.

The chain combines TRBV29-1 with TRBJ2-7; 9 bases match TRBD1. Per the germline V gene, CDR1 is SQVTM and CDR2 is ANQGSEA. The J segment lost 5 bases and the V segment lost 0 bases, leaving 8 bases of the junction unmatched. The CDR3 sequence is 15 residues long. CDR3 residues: CSVEEIRDRAHEQYF. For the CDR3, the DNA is TGCAGCGTTGAAGAAATTAGGGACAGGGCCCACGAGCAGTACTTC.